This entry features one T cell receptor beta chain sequence. Antigen unknown. The CDR3 is 15 residues long. The ends were cut back, 4 bases at V and 0 bases at J, with 14 bases in the middle. Per the germline V gene, CDR1 is SGHRS and CDR2 is YFSETQ. These data are taken from a study of cytomegalovirus exposure and HLA in healthy donors. Overall study results and limits: V- and J-gene trimming in TCR beta was tied to a missense DCLRE1C variant by an analysis performed later. Reportedly, cytomegalovirus status was diagnosed with high sensitivity and specificity. Some segments of the V type, notably TRBV6-2 and TRBV6-3, were excluded as indistinguishable. In an earlier analysis, about 87% or about 30%: the productive usage of most TCR beta V segments.

PCR used 60 Vbeta primers and 13 Jbeta primers. The assay was immunoSEQ multiplex PCR, and TCRdb's table has in-frame clones only and misses some. In the table there are about 110,000 clones, 76% of which are singletons. The origin of this receptor is a man aged 25-45 years in good health and CMV-seropositive. The chain uses TRBV5-1 and TRBJ2-7; TRBD2 might be the D (7 bases). The sequenced material came from PBMCs. The CDR3 region has the DNA TGCGCCAGCAGCCCCGGAGGGGGGGCCTCCTACGAGCAGTACTTC. This gives the protein CASSPGGGASYEQYF.